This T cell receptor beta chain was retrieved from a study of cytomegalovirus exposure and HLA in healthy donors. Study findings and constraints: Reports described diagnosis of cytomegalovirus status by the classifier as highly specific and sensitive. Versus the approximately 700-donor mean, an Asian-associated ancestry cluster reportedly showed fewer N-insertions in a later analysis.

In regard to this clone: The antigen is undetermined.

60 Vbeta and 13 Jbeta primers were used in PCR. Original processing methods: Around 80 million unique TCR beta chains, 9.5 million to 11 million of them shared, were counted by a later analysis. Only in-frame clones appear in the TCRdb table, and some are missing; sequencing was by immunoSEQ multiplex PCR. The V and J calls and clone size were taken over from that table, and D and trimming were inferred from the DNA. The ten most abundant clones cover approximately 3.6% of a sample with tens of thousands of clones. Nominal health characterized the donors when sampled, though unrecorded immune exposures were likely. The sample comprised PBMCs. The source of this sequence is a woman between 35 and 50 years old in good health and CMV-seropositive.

This CDR3 reads CASSPRQGMNYGYTF. The CDR3 DNA follows: TGTGCCAGCAGCCCTAGACAGGGAATGAACTATGGCTACACCTTC. The chain employs TRBV9 and TRBJ1-2; 7 positions match TRBD1. Per germline, CDR1 SGDLS and CDR2 YYNGEE. There are 15 residues in the CDR3. The J segment lost 2 bases and the V segment lost 4 bases, leaving 8 bases of the junction unmatched.